This T cell receptor (beta chain) was sequenced during a study of cytomegalovirus exposure and HLA in healthy donors. Primers included in the PCR were 60 Vbeta and 13 Jbeta primers. The repertoire was sequenced with immunoSEQ multiplex PCR; TCRdb's copy has only in-frame clones and lacks some. The sample data list 60,000 to 85,000 clones. The germline V gene encodes CDR1 SGHRS and CDR2 YFSETQ. V shed 6 bases and J shed 1 base, with 13 bases lying between them. The CDR3 consists of 14 residues. The sequence derives from a middle-aged man in good health and CMV-seropositive. The sequencing input was PBMCs. V and J are TRBV5-1 and TRBJ2-5; D is perhaps TRBD2 (6 bases). The CDR3 DNA reads TGCGCCAGCATGTTGAAGGGACTCCAAGAGACCCAGTACTTC. Amino acid sequence: CASMLKGLQETQYF.